The 32 T cell receptor beta chains presented below share a single source sample, sequenced in a study of T cell repertoires in cytomegalovirus infection (dated by TCRdb to between 2018 and 2020). For sequencing, an Illumina HiSeq 1500 was employed. TCRdb ran its own pipeline on the public reads, namely fastp trimming at Q25 and MiXCR clone calling, and kept in-frame beta chains. Identical CDR3 protein sequences are pooled into one entry, listed with their most common genes and DNA. The sample records around 330,000 distinct CDR3 sequences, roughly 17% of which are singletons. The top ten constitute around 12% of the sample. Sequenced: PBMCs. Every receptor here comes from a human donor in good health (CMV status not recorded). Some clones in this sample may be carry-over from other donors' samples.

This clonotype was counted once. The CDR3 DNA reads TGTGCCAGCAGCCAAGGGACCGACGGCGCTTACGAGCAGTACTTC. This gives the protein CASSQGTDGAYEQYF. The chain links TRBV3-1 to TRBJ2-7; D gene unclear. This CDR3 region has 15 residues. With 1 base removed from V and 4 bases from J, the gap between germline ends came to 14 bases. Germline values: CDR1 LGHDT, CDR2 YNNKEL (reference sequence).

In this sample, this clonotype turned up a few times. The rearrangement uses TRBV5-1 and TRBJ2-7, with a tentative D call TRBD1 (6 bases). Trimming removed 0 bases from V and 0 bases from J, with 7 bases in between. The CDR3 is 14 amino acids. CDR1 is SGHRS and CDR2 is YFSETQ in the germline V gene. The CDR3 loop reads CASSLGDISYEQYF. Written as DNA, the CDR3 is TGCGCCAGCAGCTTGGGGGACATCTCCTACGAGCAGTACTTC.

This clonotype showed up many times. The chain couples TRBV7-2 to TRBJ1-5; D not resolved. The CDR3 is 14 amino acids. Trimming cost V 5 bases and J 5 bases, with 13 bases left between them. CDR1 is SGHTA, CDR2 FQGNSA, per germline. The CDR3 protein is CASSPDGWDQPQHF. The CDR3 region has the DNA TGTGCCAGCAGCCCAGACGGTTGGGATCAGCCCCAGCATTTT.

In its sample, this clonotype was seen many times. This chain connects TRBV10-3 to TRBJ1-2, with no clear D. Germline V lookup: CDR1 ENHRY, CDR2 SYGVKD. Trimming cost V 11 bases and J 2 bases, with 18 bases left between them. This CDR3 region has 14 residues. As DNA, the CDR3 is TGTGCCGCGACCAGAGATACAGCAAACTATGGCTACACCTTC. Residues: CAATRDTANYGYTF.

This clonotype was detected only a few times. A junction end diverges from the germline sequence, so it may reflect a read error. V gene TRBV7-7 combines with J gene TRBJ2-5, with a tentative D call TRBD1 (7 bases). CDR3 length: 15 residues. In germline, CDR1 is SSHAT, CDR2 FNYEAQ (reference sequence). The CDR3 protein is CASSLGSTGRETQYF. In DNA, the CDR3 is TGTGCTAGCAGCTTAGGGTCGACAGGGAGGGAGACCCAGTACTTC.

This clonotype came up a few times. The gene calls are TRBV6-1 and TRBJ1-2; D remains unclear. Germline CDR1 and CDR2: MNHNS and SASEGT. V was shortened by 2 bases and J by 0 bases, with 16 bases between the two germline ends. The CDR3 totals 17 residues. The CDR3: CASSEYGREIANYGYTF. In DNA, the CDR3 is TGTGCCAGCAGTGAATACGGACGGGAAATAGCTAACTATGGCTACACCTTC.

This clonotype was counted between two and nine times. V is TRBV12-3 or TRBV12-4 and J is TRBJ1-6, with D possibly TRBD1 on 5 matching bases. Trimming removed 3 bases from V and 6 bases from J, with 12 bases in between. The CDR3 totals 15 residues. CDR3 bases: TGTGCCAGCAGTTTTCTCGCAGGGACTAATTCACCCCTCCACTTT. As protein: CASSFLAGTNSPLHF.

In its sample, this clonotype was seen many times. V is TRBV7-4 and J is TRBJ1-4; 9 positions match TRBD1. From germline, CDR1 is SGHVT and CDR2 SQSDAQ. The J segment lost 8 bases and the V segment lost 2 bases, leaving 6 bases of the junction unmatched. The CDR3 has 15 amino acids. Here the CDR3 DNA reads TGTGCCAGCAGCTTAAAACAGGGGGCGTGGGAAAAACTGTTTTTT. This translates into CASSLKQGAWEKLFF.

V is TRBV4-1 and J is TRBJ1-2, with TRBD1 matching over 7 bases. CDR3 size: 15 residues. Germline-derived CDR1 and CDR2 are MGHRA and YSYEKL. The V gene end was trimmed by 1 base and the J gene end by 8 bases; junction bases not matched to a gene: 10. CDR3 in DNA: TGCGCCAGCAGCCAAGTACAACAGGGGATGAGGGGCTACACCTTC. Protein sequence: CASSQVQQGMRGYTF.

This clonotype was seen only a few times. V gene TRBV18 combines with J gene TRBJ1-5, with unresolved D. V was clipped by 3 bases and J by 4 bases, with 7 bases between them. The germline CDR1 and CDR2 sequences are KGHSH and LQKENI. The CDR3 runs to 13 residues. The CDR3 nucleotides read TGTGCCAGCTCACCTGGCACAAATCAGCCCCAGCATTTT. Amino acid sequence: CASSPGTNQPQHF.

In this sample, this clonotype turned up a few times. V gene TRBV5-6 combines with J gene TRBJ1-6; maybe TRBD1 (5 bases). There are 19 residues in the CDR3. CDR1 and CDR2 from the germline V gene are SGHDT and YYEEEE. The germline V and J ends were trimmed by 4 bases and 3 bases, with 23 bases remaining between them. CDR3 sequence reads: CASSRSGRGTTSYNSPLHF. The CDR3 bases are TGTGCCAGCAGCAGATCGGGACGTGGAACTACCAGCTATAATTCACCCCTCCACTTT.

The chain joins TRBV29-1 to TRBJ1-2; 8 bases are shared with TRBD1. CDR3 length equals 14 residues. CDR1 is SQVTM, CDR2 ANQGSEA, per germline. V trimming: 7 bases; J trimming: 7 bases; junction bases outside the gene matches: 14. The CDR3 nucleotides read TGCAGCGCTTTGGTGCCAACAGGGGGATCTGGCTACACCTTC. It translates to CSALVPTGGSGYTF.

This clonotype was picked up many times. The chain links TRBV28 to TRBJ1-6; D perhaps matches TRBD1 (5 bases). The CDR3 sequence is 16 residues long. V lost 2 bases and J 6 bases, leaving 14 bases between the germline ends. Germline V gene sequence: CDR1 MDHEN, CDR2 SYDVKM. The CDR3 reads CASSLSQGRLNSPLHF. As DNA, the CDR3 is TGTGCCAGCAGTTTAAGCCAGGGAAGGCTTAATTCACCCCTCCACTTT.

The V call is TRBV7-2, the J call TRBJ2-2; no clear D gene. The CDR3 loop spans 16 amino acids. Germline-derived CDR1 and CDR2 are SGHTA and FQGNSA. Trimming shortened V by 4 bases and J by 0 bases, and 12 bases separated the two germline ends. The CDR3 spells CASSSGSLSNTGELFF. The CDR3 DNA reads as TGTGCCAGCAGCTCTGGGTCCTTATCGAACACCGGGGAGCTGTTTTTT.

V gene TRBV18 combines with J gene TRBJ2-1; no definite D call. V shed 1 base and J shed 4 bases, with 11 bases lying between them. The CDR3 totals 15 residues. Germline V gene data show CDR1 as KGHSH and CDR2 as LQKENI. The CDR3 sequence: CASSPLSSTYNEQFF. The DNA for the CDR3 is TGTGCCAGCTCACCACTTTCAAGTACTTACAATGAGCAGTTCTTC. Complete variable domain (other parts from reference TRBV18 and TRBJ2-1): NAGVMQNPRHLVRRRGQEARLRCSPMKGHSHVYWYRQLPEEGLKFMVYLQKENIIDESGMPKERFSAEFPKEGPSILRIQQVVRGDSAAYFCASSPLSSTYNEQFFGPGTRLTVL.

This clonotype turned up a few times. The chain couples TRBV6-6 to TRBJ2-7; the D is unclear. V shed 2 bases and J shed 0 bases, with 8 bases lying between them. The CDR3 contains 14 residues. Germline V gene lookup returns CDR1 MNHNY and CDR2 SVGAGI (reference sequence). This CDR3 is CASSYGQNSYEQYF. Written as DNA, the CDR3 is TGTGCCAGCAGTTACGGCCAGAACTCCTACGAGCAGTACTTC.

For this clonotype: One junction end disagrees with the germline gene, perhaps due to a read error. V usage is TRBV19 and J usage is TRBJ2-6; perhaps D is TRBD1 or TRBD2 (7 bases each). Germline assignment: CDR1 LNHDA and CDR2 SQIVND (reference sequence). This CDR3 comprises 17 residues. CDR3 region: CASTPGRGPPGANVLIF. In nucleotides, the CDR3 is TGTGCCAGTACCCCGGGGAGGGGGCCACCTGGGGCCAACGTCCTGATTTTC.

The rearrangement uses TRBV2 and TRBJ2-1; D uncertain. Germline-derived CDR1 and CDR2 are SNHLY and FYNNEI. This CDR3 has 11 residues. Trimming shortened V by 4 bases and J by 12 bases, and 10 bases separated the two germline ends. CDR3 sequence: CASSAFGPQFF. DNA of the CDR3: TGTGCCAGCAGTGCGTTCGGCCCGCAGTTCTTC. Complete variable domain (other parts from reference TRBV2 and TRBJ2-1): EPEVTQTPSHQVTQMGQEVILRCVPISNHLYFYWYRQILGQKVEFLVSFYNNEISEKSEIFDDQFSVERPDGSNFTLKIRSTKLEDSAMYFCASSAFGPQFFGPGTRLTVL.

This chain connects TRBV12-3 or TRBV12-4 to TRBJ2-5, with D perhaps TRBD1 (6 bases). CDR3 length: 13 amino acids. Trimming pared 6 bases from V and 5 bases from J, leaving 13 bases between. The CDR3 sequence is CASRRGHGETQYF. DNA for the CDR3: TGTGCCAGCAGAAGGGGACACGGGGAGACCCAGTACTTC.

In this sample, this clonotype turned up many times. The V call is TRBV5-1, the J call TRBJ2-5, with D perhaps TRBD2 (6 bases). Trimming shortened V by 3 bases and J by 3 bases, and 15 bases separated the two germline ends. This CDR3 contains 15 residues. CDR1 and CDR2 (germline): SGHRS, YFSETQ. The CDR3 protein is CASSWGGSGEETQYF. The CDR3 DNA sequence: TGCGCCAGCAGCTGGGGAGGTAGCGGAGAAGAGACCCAGTACTTC. Based on the CDR3 plus reference TRBV5-1 and TRBJ2-5, the full variable domain is KAGVTQTPRYLIKTRGQQVTLSCSPISGHRSVSWYQQTPGQGLQFLFEYFSETQRNKGNFPGRFSGRQFSNSRSEMNVSTLELGDSALYLCASSWGGSGEETQYFGPGTRLLVL.

This clonotype was recorded a few times. The chain couples TRBV20-1 to TRBJ1-2; 9 bases are a match to TRBD1. Germline trimming cut 6 bases from V and 3 bases from J; bases unmatched to any gene: 11. This CDR3 is 15 amino acids long. From germline, CDR1 is DFQATT and CDR2 SNEGSKA (reference sequence). This CDR3 is CSANKKGQGYYGYTF. CDR3 nucleotide sequence: TGCAGTGCCAATAAAAAGGGACAGGGATACTATGGCTACACCTTC.

This clonotype was detected many times. This sequence joins TRBV7-2 and TRBJ2-6, with unresolved D. This CDR3 has 14 amino acids. CDR1 and CDR2 from the germline V gene are SGHTA and FQGNSA. Trimming removed 4 bases at V and 0 bases at J, with 4 bases between. CDR3 in amino acids: CASSSDSGANVLTF. In DNA, the CDR3 is TGTGCCAGCAGCTCGGACTCTGGGGCCAACGTCCTGACTTTC.

This clonotype was counted a few times. The chain combines TRBV20-1 with TRBJ2-5; D is ambiguous. CDR1 and CDR2 from the germline V gene are DFQATT and SNEGSKA (reference sequence). There are 13 residues in the CDR3. Trimming stripped 2 bases from V and 1 base from J, with 8 bases between. CDR3 residues: CSARKTGQETQYF. CDR3 in DNA: TGCAGTGCTAGAAAGACTGGCCAAGAGACCCAGTACTTC.

This clonotype was recorded a few times. This rearrangement joins TRBV27 to TRBJ1-5; 8 bases are a match to TRBD1. V lost 4 bases and J lost 5; bases outside the gene matches: 4. In germline, CDR1 is MNHEY, CDR2 SMNVEV (reference sequence). The CDR3 runs to 14 residues. In nucleotides, the CDR3 is TGTGCCAGCAGTTGGACAGGGCGTCATCAGCCCCAGCATTTT. Encoded protein: CASSWTGRHQPQHF.

This clonotype has more than one count but fewer than ten. This chain joins TRBV2 and TRBJ2-1, with 12 bases identical to TRBD2. CDR1 and CDR2 (germline): SNHLY, FYNNEI. This CDR3 comprises 12 residues. The V and J ends lost 2 bases and 15 bases, in that order; junction bases with no gene match: 2. CDR3: CASSELAGGGFF. CDR3 DNA sequence: TGTGCCAGCAGTGAACTAGCGGGGGGGGGGTTCTTC.

At least ten counts were recorded for this clonotype. The chain uses TRBV12-3 or TRBV12-4 and TRBJ1-4; D is uncertain. Trimming removed 6 bases at V and 4 bases at J, with 12 bases between. The CDR3 has 14 amino acids. The CDR3 reads CASSLGSVNEKLFF. CDR3 nucleotide sequence: TGTGCCAGCAGCCTAGGGTCAGTTAATGAAAAACTGTTTTTT.

This chain links TRBV2 with TRBJ1-5; D is unresolved. The CDR3 sequence is 15 residues long. The germline V and J ends were trimmed by 6 bases and 1 base, with 13 bases remaining between them. Germline CDR1 reads SNHLY; CDR2 reads FYNNEI. Here the CDR3 reads CASSPRGGSNQPQHF. The DNA for the CDR3 is TGTGCCAGCAGCCCCCGGGGAGGAAGCAATCAGCCCCAGCATTTT. Based on the CDR3 plus reference TRBV2 and TRBJ1-5, the full variable domain is EPEVTQTPSHQVTQMGQEVILRCVPISNHLYFYWYRQILGQKVEFLVSFYNNEISEKSEIFDDQFSVERPDGSNFTLKIRSTKLEDSAMYFCASSPRGGSNQPQHFGDGTRLSIL.

The chain combines TRBV10-3 with TRBJ2-6; D gene unclear. V lost 3 bases and J 1 base, leaving 10 bases between the germline ends. The CDR3 runs to 16 residues. The germline V gene encodes CDR1 ENHRY and CDR2 SYGVKD. This chain's CDR3 is CAISDPTDSGANVLTF. Here the CDR3 DNA reads TGTGCCATCAGTGACCCCACGGATTCTGGGGCCAACGTCCTGACTTTC.

This rearrangement joins TRBV20-1 to TRBJ1-5; D not certain. CDR1 is DFQATT and CDR2 is SNEGSKA in the germline V gene (reference sequence). V was shortened by 1 base and J by 2 bases, with 12 bases between the two germline ends. The CDR3 length is 15 residues. In DNA, the CDR3 is TGCAGTGCTAGAGGGACCGATCGGGGCAATCAGCCCCAGCATTTT. It encodes CSARGTDRGNQPQHF.

This clonotype was seen more than once but under ten times. The chain couples TRBV28 to TRBJ2-5; TRBD1 might be the D (5 bases). CDR1 and CDR2 from the germline V gene are MDHEN and SYDVKM. Trimming shortened V by 6 bases and J by 2 bases, and 10 bases separated the two germline ends. This CDR3 has 13 amino acids. CDR3 sequence (DNA): TGTGCCAGCAGCCGCCGGACACAAGAGACCCAGTACTTC. Translating it yields CASSRRTQETQYF.

This clonotype showed up just a few times. J is TRBJ1-2 and V is TRBV6-6; possible D gene TRBD1, 6 bases. The germline V gene encodes CDR1 MNHNY and CDR2 SVGAGI (reference sequence). With 7 bases removed from V and 5 bases from J, the gap between germline ends came to 14 bases. The CDR3 extends over 13 amino acids. Written as DNA, the CDR3 is TGTGCCAGCACCCCAGGACAGCAATATGGCTACACCTTC. It encodes CASTPGQQYGYTF.

This chain uses TRBV10-3 with TRBJ2-7; D gene ambiguous. The CDR3 has 16 amino acids. The V gene lost 0 bases and the J gene lost 1 base, with 13 bases spanning the gap. The V gene's germline CDR1 is ENHRY and CDR2 SYGVKD. Here the CDR3 reads CAISESRTHLSYEQYF. Here the CDR3 DNA reads TGTGCCATCAGTGAGTCGCGGACGCACCTTTCCTACGAGCAGTACTTC.